The next 15 T cell receptor beta chains were all read from a single sample in a study of Graves' ophthalmopathy and Graves' hyperthyroidism (dated by TCRdb to the late 2010s). These reads were obtained on an Illumina HiSeq 2000. For repertoire sequencing, TCR beta CDR3 regions were amplified from RNA transcripts. A first-round RT-PCR used HTBI primers with the Qiagen OneStep RT-PCR kit, followed by a second-round multiplex PCR, size selection and purification. The public sequencing data were trimmed at Q25 with fastp and processed into clonotypes with MiXCR by TCRdb, which kept only in-frame beta chains. Each CDR3 protein gets just one entry, which takes the most common genes and DNA from the rows behind it. The sample table shows 900,000 to 1,200,000 distinct CDR3 sequences, and about 40% are seen once. Of the sample, 11% is held by the ten largest clones. Sequenced sample: peripheral blood or thyroid tissue (not recorded which). All receptors derive from an adult man with Graves' hyperthyroidism.

CDR3 amino acids: CASTRVANVLTF. CDR3 sequence (DNA): TGTGCCAGCACCCGAGTGGCCAACGTCCTGACTTTC. This chain joins TRBV7-2 and TRBJ2-6; D is ambiguous. Trimming took 7 bases from V and 6 from J, leaving 7 bases between them. The germline V gene has CDR1 SGHTA and CDR2 FQGNSA. This CDR3 has 12 residues.

In its sample, this clonotype was seen many times. The chain combines TRBV20-1 with TRBJ1-5; a weak D match, TRBD1 (6 bases). Trimming removed 3 bases at V and 5 bases at J, with 14 bases between. Germline loops: CDR1 DFQATT, CDR2 SNEGSKA (reference sequence). CDR3 size: 14 residues. The chain's CDR3 is CSARRWTADQPQHF. The CDR3 DNA sequence: TGCAGTGCTAGGAGATGGACAGCTGATCAGCCCCAGCATTTT.

The rearrangement joins TRBV6-5 to TRBJ1-1, with no clear D. Germline V CDR1 and CDR2: MNHEY, SVGAGI. V shed 9 bases and J shed 7 bases, with 18 bases lying between them. The CDR3 consists of 13 residues. The CDR3 DNA is TGTGCCAGTCGTGGGGATAGCCTAATTGAAGCTTTCTTT. As protein: CASRGDSLIEAFF.

This clonotype has just a few counts. The chain uses TRBV12-3 or TRBV12-4 and TRBJ1-6, with D possibly being TRBD1 (6 bases). The V and J ends lost 4 bases and 4 bases respectively, with 11 bases between them. This CDR3 is 15 amino acids long. Here the CDR3 reads CASSSNQGYNSPLHF. The CDR3 coding sequence is TGTGCCAGCAGTTCAAATCAGGGGTATAATTCACCCCTCCACTTT.

This clonotype has more than one count but fewer than ten. The chain has TRBV27 and TRBJ2-7; D not resolved. In germline, CDR1 is MNHEY, CDR2 SMNVEV (reference sequence). Trimming took 5 bases from V and 3 from J, leaving 14 bases between them. The CDR3 is made up of 14 amino acids. The CDR3 coding sequence is TGTGCCAGCAGTCCCTCCCCACTTGACTACGAGCAGTACTTC. Translation: CASSPSPLDYEQYF.

This clonotype came up a few times. The chain employs TRBV10-3 and TRBJ1-2; the D gene is possibly TRBD1 (5 bases). The CDR3 runs 12 residues. Trimming pared 3 bases from V and 10 bases from J, leaving 12 bases between. CDR1 is ENHRY and CDR2 is SYGVKD in the germline V gene. CDR3 residues: CAISEGAEVYTF. In nucleotides, the CDR3 is TGTGCCATCAGTGAAGGGGCGGAGGTCTACACCTTC.

Only a few counts were recorded for this clonotype. The chain has TRBV4-2 and TRBJ1-3; D uncertain. The CDR3 has 17 amino acids. From germline, CDR1 is LGHNA and CDR2 YNFKEQ. V gave up 0 bases and J gave up 4 bases, with 16 bases separating them. CDR3 sequence reads: CASSQEIRTRPGNTIYF. CDR3 bases: TGTGCCAGCAGCCAAGAAATTAGGACGCGTCCCGGAAACACCATATATTTT.

In this sample, this clonotype turned up once. Given a much more abundant clone one base away, this may be a read error. This chain connects TRBV20-1 to TRBJ2-5, with a weak D call TRBD2 (5 bases). The CDR3 is 14 amino acids. Germline CDR1 and CDR2: DFQATT and SNEGSKA (reference sequence). The CDR3 sequence is CSARDRAEEETQCF. CDR3 in DNA: TGCAGTGCTAGAGATCGGGCGGAGGAAGAGACCCAGTGCTTC.

The chain employs TRBV29-1 and TRBJ1-1; 7 positions match TRBD1. The V gene end was trimmed by 5 bases and the J gene end by 4 bases; junction bases not matched to a gene: 10. CDR3 length: 14 amino acids. The germline gives CDR1 SQVTM, CDR2 ANQGSEA. This chain's CDR3 is CSVNQQGMGTEAFF. For the CDR3, the DNA is TGCAGCGTTAATCAACAGGGGATGGGCACTGAAGCTTTCTTT.

This clonotype was seen repeatedly, ten times or more. The chain recombines TRBV7-2 with TRBJ1-4; unclear D gene. CDR3 length: 14 residues. V lost 0 bases to trimming and J lost 5 bases, with 7 bases between them. Germline V gives CDR1 SGHTA, CDR2 FQGNSA. The CDR3 DNA reads TGTGCCAGCAGCTTAGCTCAGATGAATGAAAAACTGTTTTTT. Amino acids: CASSLAQMNEKLFF.

This clonotype was seen repeatedly, ten times or more. Here the CDR3 reads CASSRRSSNQPQHF. The CDR3 nucleotides read TGTGCCAGCAGCCGGAGGAGTTCCAATCAGCCCCAGCATTTT. The chain uses TRBV12-3 or TRBV12-4 and TRBJ1-5; D unresolved. V lost 6 bases to trimming and J lost 3 bases, with 12 bases between them. This CDR3 spans 14 amino acids.

V gene TRBV12-3 or TRBV12-4 combines with J gene TRBJ2-6, with 7 bases matching TRBD1. The CDR3 sequence is 17 residues long. J was trimmed by 0 bases and V by 0 bases; bases with no gene match: 2. CDR3 protein: CASSLAGQLSGANVLTF. CDR3 nucleotides: TGTGCCAGCAGTTTAGCGGGACAGCTCTCTGGGGCCAACGTCCTGACTTTC.

V gene TRBV25-1 combines with J gene TRBJ1-4; the D gene is possibly TRBD1 (6 bases). CDR1 and CDR2 from the germline V gene are MGHDK and SYGVNS. Trimming removed 8 bases from V and 7 bases from J, with 23 bases in between. The CDR3 has 16 amino acids. The CDR3 bases are TGTGCCAGCTCACCACCTGGGGGGCAGGGAGCTGAAAAACTGTTTTTT. Its protein is CASSPPGGQGAEKLFF.

This clonotype was observed a few times. This chain connects TRBV4-1 to TRBJ1-2; D unresolved. Trimming stripped 0 bases from V and 4 bases from J, with 9 bases between. The CDR3 length is 14 residues. Germline V gives CDR1 MGHRA, CDR2 YSYEKL. In nucleotides, the CDR3 is TGCGCCAGCAGCCAAGATTTTCCGGCCTATGGCTACACCTTC. It is translated as CASSQDFPAYGYTF.

This clonotype has ten or more counts. The chain couples TRBV12-3 or TRBV12-4 to TRBJ1-1; unclear D gene. V gave up 3 bases and J gave up 8 bases, with 7 bases separating them. The CDR3 extends over 11 amino acids. Written as DNA, the CDR3 is TGTGCCAGCAGTTTTACGGGGGAAGCTTTCTTT. Its translation: CASSFTGEAFF.